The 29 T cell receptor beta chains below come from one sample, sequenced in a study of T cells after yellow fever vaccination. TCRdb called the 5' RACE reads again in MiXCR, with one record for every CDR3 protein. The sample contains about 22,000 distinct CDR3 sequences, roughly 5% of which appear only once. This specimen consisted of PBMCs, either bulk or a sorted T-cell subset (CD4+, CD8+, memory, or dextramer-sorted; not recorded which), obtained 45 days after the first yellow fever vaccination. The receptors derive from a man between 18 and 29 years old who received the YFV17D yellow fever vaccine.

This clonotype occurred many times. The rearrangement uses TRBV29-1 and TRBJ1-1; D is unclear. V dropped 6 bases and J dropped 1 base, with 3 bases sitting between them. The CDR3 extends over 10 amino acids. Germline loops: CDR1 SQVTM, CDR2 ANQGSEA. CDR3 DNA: TGCAGCGTGCAGAACACTGAAGCTTTCTTT. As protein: CSVQNTEAFF.

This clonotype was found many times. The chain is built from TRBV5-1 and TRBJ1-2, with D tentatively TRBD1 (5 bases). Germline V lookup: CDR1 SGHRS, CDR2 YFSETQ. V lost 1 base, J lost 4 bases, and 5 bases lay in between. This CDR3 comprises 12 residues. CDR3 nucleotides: TGCGCCAGCAGCTTGCAGGGCTATGGCTACACCTTC. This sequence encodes CASSLQGYGYTF.

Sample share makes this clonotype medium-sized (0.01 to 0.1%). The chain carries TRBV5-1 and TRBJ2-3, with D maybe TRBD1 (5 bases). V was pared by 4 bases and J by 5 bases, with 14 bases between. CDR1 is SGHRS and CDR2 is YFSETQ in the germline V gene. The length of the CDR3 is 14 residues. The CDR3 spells CASSADSAGDTQYF. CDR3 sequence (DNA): TGCGCCAGCAGCGCCGACAGCGCCGGAGATACGCAGTATTTT.

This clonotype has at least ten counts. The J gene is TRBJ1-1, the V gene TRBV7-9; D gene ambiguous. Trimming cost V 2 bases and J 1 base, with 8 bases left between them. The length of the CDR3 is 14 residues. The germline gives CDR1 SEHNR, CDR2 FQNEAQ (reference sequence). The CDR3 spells CASSLTDKNTEAFF. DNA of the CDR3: TGTGCCAGCAGCTTAACAGACAAGAACACTGAAGCTTTCTTT.

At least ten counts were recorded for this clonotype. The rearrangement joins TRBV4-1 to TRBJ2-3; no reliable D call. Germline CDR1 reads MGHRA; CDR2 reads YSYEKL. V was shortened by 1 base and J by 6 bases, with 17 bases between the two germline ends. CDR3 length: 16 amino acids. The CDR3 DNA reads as TGCGCCAGCAGCCAAGTTAATATGCTAGTCTACGATACGCAGTATTTT. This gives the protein CASSQVNMLVYDTQYF.

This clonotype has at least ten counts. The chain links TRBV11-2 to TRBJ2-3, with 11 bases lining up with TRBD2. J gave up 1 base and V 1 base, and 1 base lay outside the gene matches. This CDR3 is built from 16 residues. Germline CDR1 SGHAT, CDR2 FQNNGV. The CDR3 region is CASSLGGLAGTDTQYF. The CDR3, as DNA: TGTGCCAGCAGCTTAGGGGGACTAGCGGGCACAGATACGCAGTATTTT.

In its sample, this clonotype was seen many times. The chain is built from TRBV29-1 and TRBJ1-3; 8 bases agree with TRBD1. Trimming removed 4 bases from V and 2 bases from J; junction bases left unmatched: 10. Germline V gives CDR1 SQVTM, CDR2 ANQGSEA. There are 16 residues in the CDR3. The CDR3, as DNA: TGCAGCGTTGCCAGCAGGGGGCTTGGCGCTGGAAACACCATATATTTT. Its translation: CSVASRGLGAGNTIYF.

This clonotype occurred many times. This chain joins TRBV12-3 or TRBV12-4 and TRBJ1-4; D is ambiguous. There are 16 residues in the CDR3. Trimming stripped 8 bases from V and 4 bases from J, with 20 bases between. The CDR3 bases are TGTGCCAGCCACTCCGGAGGGCAGAGGATTAATGAAAAACTGTTTTTT. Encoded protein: CASHSGGQRINEKLFF.

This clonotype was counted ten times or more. CDR3 sequence (DNA): TGTGCCAGCAGCAAACCGGGACAATACACTGAAGCTTTCTTT. This translates into CASSKPGQYTEAFF. This sequence joins TRBV7-2 and TRBJ1-1, with TRBD1 as a possible D gene (6 bases). Germline V gives CDR1 SGHTA, CDR2 FQGNSA. Trimming removed 5 bases at V and 3 bases at J, with 13 bases between. This CDR3 has 14 amino acids.

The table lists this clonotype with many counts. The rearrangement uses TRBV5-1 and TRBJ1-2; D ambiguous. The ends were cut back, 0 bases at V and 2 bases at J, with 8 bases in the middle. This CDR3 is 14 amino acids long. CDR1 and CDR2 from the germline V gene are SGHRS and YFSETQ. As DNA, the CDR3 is TGCGCCAGCAGCTTGGAGACGCCAAACTATGGCTACACCTTC. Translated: CASSLETPNYGYTF.

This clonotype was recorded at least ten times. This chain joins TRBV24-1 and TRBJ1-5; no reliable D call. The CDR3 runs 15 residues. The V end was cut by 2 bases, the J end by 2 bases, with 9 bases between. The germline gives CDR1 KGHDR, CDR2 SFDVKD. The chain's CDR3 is CATSDSKRGNQPQHF. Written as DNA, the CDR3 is TGTGCCACCAGTGATTCTAAAAGGGGCAATCAGCCCCAGCATTTT.

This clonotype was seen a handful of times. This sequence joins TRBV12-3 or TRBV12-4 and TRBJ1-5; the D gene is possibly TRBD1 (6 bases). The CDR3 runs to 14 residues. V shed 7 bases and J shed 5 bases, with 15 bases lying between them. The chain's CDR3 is CASTLGRGDQPQHF. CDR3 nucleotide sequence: TGTGCCAGCACCTTAGGTAGGGGGGATCAGCCCCAGCATTTT.

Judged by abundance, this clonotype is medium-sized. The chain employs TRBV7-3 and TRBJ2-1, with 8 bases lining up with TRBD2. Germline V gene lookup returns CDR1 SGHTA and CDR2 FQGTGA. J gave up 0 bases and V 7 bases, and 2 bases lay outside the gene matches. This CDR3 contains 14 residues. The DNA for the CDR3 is TGTGCCAGCACGGCGGGGGGCTCCTACAATGAGCAGTTCTTC. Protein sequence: CASTAGGSYNEQFF.

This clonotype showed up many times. The CDR3 nucleotides are TGTGCCAGCAGTCCTCCCCGCTCTGGGGCCAACGTCCTGACTTTC. Its protein is CASSPPRSGANVLTF. This rearrangement joins TRBV2 to TRBJ2-6, with D hard to call. CDR1 is SNHLY, CDR2 FYNNEI, per germline. The V end was cut by 5 bases, the J end by 0 bases, with 8 bases between. The CDR3 is 15 amino acids.

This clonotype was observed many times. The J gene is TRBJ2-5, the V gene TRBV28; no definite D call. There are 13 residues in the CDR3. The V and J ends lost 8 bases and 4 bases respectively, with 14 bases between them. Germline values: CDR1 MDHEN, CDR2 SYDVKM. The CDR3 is CASGLDGLETQYF. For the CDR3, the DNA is TGTGCCAGCGGGTTGGACGGCTTAGAGACCCAGTACTTC.

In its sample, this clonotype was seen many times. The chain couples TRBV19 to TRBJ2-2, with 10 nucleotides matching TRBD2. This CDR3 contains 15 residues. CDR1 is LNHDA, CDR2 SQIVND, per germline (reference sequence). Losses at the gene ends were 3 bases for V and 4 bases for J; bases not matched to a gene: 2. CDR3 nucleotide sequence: TGTGCCAGTAGTATTACTAGCGGGGCCACCGGGGAGCTGTTTTTT. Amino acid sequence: CASSITSGATGELFF.

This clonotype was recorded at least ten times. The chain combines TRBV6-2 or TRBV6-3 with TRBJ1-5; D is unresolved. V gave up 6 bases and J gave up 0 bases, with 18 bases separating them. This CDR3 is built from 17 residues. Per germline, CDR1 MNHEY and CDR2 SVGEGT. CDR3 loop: CASSTWWAVNSNQPQHF. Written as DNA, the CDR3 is TGTGCCAGCAGCACCTGGTGGGCTGTCAATAGCAATCAGCCCCAGCATTTT.

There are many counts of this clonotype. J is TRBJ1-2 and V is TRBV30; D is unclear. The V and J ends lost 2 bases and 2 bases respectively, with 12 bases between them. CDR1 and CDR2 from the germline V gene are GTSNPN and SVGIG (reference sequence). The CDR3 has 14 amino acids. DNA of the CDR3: TGTGCCTGGAGTCCTCGGACGGTAAACTATGGCTACACCTTC. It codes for CAWSPRTVNYGYTF.

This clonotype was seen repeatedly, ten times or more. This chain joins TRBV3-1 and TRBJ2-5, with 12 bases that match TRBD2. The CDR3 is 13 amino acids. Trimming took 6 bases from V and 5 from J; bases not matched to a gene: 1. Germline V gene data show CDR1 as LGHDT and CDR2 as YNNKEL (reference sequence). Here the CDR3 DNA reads TGTGCCAGCAGTGGGACTAGCGGGGAGACCCAGTACTTC. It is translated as CASSGTSGETQYF.

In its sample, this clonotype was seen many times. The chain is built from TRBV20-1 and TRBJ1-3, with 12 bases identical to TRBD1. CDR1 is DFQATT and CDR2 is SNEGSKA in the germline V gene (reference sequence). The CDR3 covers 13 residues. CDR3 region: CGGTGGTGNTIYF. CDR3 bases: TGCGGCGGGACAGGGGGCACTGGAAACACCATATATTTT.

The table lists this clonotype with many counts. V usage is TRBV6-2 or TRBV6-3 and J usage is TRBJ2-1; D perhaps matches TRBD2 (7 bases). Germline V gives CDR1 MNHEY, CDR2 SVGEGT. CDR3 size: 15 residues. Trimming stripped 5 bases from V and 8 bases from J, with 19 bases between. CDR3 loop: CASSKTGGHRDEQFF. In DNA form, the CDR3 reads TGTGCCAGCAGTAAGACCGGGGGGCACCGCGATGAGCAGTTCTTC.

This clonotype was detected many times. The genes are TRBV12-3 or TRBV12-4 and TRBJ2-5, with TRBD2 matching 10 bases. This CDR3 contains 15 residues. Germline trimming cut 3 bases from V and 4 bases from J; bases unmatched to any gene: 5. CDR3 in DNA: TGTGCCAGCAGTTTCCGAGCGGGGGGGCCAGAGACCCAGTACTTC. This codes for CASSFRAGGPETQYF.

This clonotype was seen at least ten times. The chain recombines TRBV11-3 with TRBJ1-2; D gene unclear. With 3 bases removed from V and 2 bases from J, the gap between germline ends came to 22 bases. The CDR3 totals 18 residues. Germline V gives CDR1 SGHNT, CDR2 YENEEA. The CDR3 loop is CASSLTKSGTPGNYGYTF. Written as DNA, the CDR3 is TGTGCCAGCAGCTTGACCAAGTCCGGTACACCGGGAAACTATGGCTACACCTTC.

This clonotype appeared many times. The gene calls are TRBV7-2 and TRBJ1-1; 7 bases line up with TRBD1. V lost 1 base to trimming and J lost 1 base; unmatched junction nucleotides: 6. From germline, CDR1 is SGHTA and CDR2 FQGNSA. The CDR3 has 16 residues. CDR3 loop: CASSLVIRTGNTEAFF. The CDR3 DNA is TGTGCCAGCAGCTTAGTTATCAGGACAGGGAACACTGAAGCTTTCTTT.

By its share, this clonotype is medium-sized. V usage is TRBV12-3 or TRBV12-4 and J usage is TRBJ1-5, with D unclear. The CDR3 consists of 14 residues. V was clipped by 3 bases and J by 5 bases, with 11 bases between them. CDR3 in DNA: TGTGCCAGCAGTTTTTGGGGAGGCGATCAGCCCCAGCATTTT. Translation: CASSFWGGDQPQHF.

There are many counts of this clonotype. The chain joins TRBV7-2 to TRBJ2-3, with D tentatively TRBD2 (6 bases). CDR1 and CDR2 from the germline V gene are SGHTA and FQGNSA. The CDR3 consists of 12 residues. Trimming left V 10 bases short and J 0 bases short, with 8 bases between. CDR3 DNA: TGTGCCACCGGGAGTAGCACAGATACGCAGTATTTT. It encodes CATGSSTDTQYF.

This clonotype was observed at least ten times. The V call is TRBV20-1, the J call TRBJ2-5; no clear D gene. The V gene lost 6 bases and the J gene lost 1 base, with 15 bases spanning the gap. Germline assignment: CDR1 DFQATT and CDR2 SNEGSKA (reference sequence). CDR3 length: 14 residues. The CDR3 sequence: CSAQPRTIQETQYF. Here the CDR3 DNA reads TGCAGTGCCCAGCCTAGGACGATCCAAGAGACCCAGTACTTC.

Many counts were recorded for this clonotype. CDR3 DNA: TGTGCCACCCCTCGGACAGGGGTTGGCTACACCTTC. Protein product: CATPRTGVGYTF. This rearrangement joins TRBV15 to TRBJ1-2, with 9 nucleotides matching TRBD1. With 8 bases clipped from V and 7 bases from J, the junction kept 5 bases outside the gene matches. Germline loops: CDR1 LNHNV, CDR2 YYDKDF (reference sequence). The CDR3 is 12 residues long.

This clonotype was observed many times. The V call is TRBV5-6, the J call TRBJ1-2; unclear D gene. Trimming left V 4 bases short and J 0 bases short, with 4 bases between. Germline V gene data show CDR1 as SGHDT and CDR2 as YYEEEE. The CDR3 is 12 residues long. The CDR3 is CASSQANYGYTF. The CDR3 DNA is TGTGCCAGCAGCCAAGCTAACTATGGCTACACCTTC.